A single sample gave rise to the 8 T cell receptor beta chains below, sequenced in a study of Graves' ophthalmopathy and Graves' hyperthyroidism (dated by TCRdb to 2016 to 2018). Sequencing was performed on an Illumina HiSeq 2000. For repertoire sequencing, the TCR beta CDR3 regions were amplified from RNA transcripts. A first-round RT-PCR used HTBI primers with the Qiagen OneStep RT-PCR kit, followed by a second-round multiplex PCR, size selection and purification. Starting from the raw public reads, TCRdb applied fastp trimming at Q25, assembled clones with MiXCR and retained in-frame beta chains. A single entry per CDR3 protein holds the most common genes and DNA from its merged rows. The table for this sample lists approximately 640,000 distinct CDR3 sequences; over 40% of them were counted only once. Over 2.5% of the sample goes to the ten largest clones. Sequenced input: peripheral blood. These receptors were obtained from an adult man with Graves' ophthalmopathy.

This clonotype was detected ten times or more. The chain couples TRBV10-3 to TRBJ2-7; TRBD2 matches at 10 bases. Per germline, CDR1 ENHRY and CDR2 SYGVKD. This CDR3 contains 16 residues. The V gene end was trimmed by 0 bases and the J gene end by 4 bases; junction bases not matched to a gene: 6. The CDR3 DNA follows: TGTGCCATCAGTGAGTCTAGCGGGAGGAGGATATACGAGCAGTACTTC. It codes for CAISESSGRRIYEQYF.

For this clonotype: This could be a read error, since a much larger clone is one nucleotide away. The genes are TRBV5-1 and TRBJ1-4; D perhaps matches TRBD1 (5 bases). The CDR3 consists of 15 residues. V lost 3 bases to trimming and J lost 0 bases, with 9 bases between them. The germline V gene has CDR1 SGHRS and CDR2 YFSETQ. The CDR3 reads CASSSDIATNEKLFF. The CDR3 coding sequence is TGCGCCAGCAGCTCGGACATCGCAACTAATGAAAAACTGTTTTTT.

This clonotype was seen ten or more times. J is TRBJ2-7 and V is TRBV6-4; TRBD1 agrees at 7 bases. This CDR3 comprises 12 residues. With V trimmed by 9 bases and J by 5 bases, 7 bases remained unmatched. The germline CDR1 and CDR2 sequences are MRHNA and SNTAGT. This CDR3 is CARRDRANEQYF. In DNA form, the CDR3 reads TGTGCCAGACGAGACAGGGCCAACGAGCAGTACTTC.

This clonotype has more than one count but fewer than ten. The chain is built from TRBV6-6 and TRBJ1-6; D uncertain. CDR3 length: 14 amino acids. Per the germline V gene, CDR1 is MNHNY and CDR2 is SVGAGI (reference sequence). Trimming left V 4 bases short and J 9 bases short, with 13 bases between. In nucleotides, the CDR3 is TGTGCCAGCAGTTTCCAAGGGTCTCGTTCACCCCTCCACTTT. Protein: CASSFQGSRSPLHF.

This clonotype came up many times. J is TRBJ2-5 and V is TRBV7-2; D is undetermined. The CDR3 runs 13 residues. Between the trimmed V and J ends, which lost 2 bases and 7 bases, there was a span of 11 bases. Per the germline V gene, CDR1 is SGHTA and CDR2 is FQGNSA. The CDR3 DNA reads TGTGCCAGCAGCTTAAGGTTCCCCGGGACCCAGTACTTC. It yields the protein CASSLRFPGTQYF.

The CDR3 is CASSLAPGQGGTRAFF. The CDR3 DNA reads TGTGCCAGCAGCTTAGCCCCTGGACAGGGCGGTACGAGGGCTTTCTTT. This chain joins TRBV7-8 and TRBJ1-1; 8 nucleotides align to TRBD1. The CDR3 is made up of 16 amino acids. The trim removed 0 bases at V and 11 bases at J, leaving 14 bases unmatched. Germline V gene sequence: CDR1 SGHVS, CDR2 FQNEAQ.

This clonotype was detected ten times or more. The junction does not match germline at one end; this may be a read error. This sequence joins TRBV10-3 and TRBJ1-1; D gene uncertain. CDR1 and CDR2 from the germline V gene are ENHRY and SYGVKD. The CDR3 is made up of 14 amino acids. In nucleotides, the CDR3 is TGTGCCAGCAGTTACTCGACCGGAGGCACTGAAGCTTTCTTT. Translated: CASSYSTGGTEAFF.

This chain links TRBV5-6 with TRBJ1-2, with 9 bases fitting TRBD1. V was pared by 3 bases and J by 1 base, with 4 bases of the junction left unmatched. CDR3 length equals 15 residues. Germline V gene data show CDR1 as SGHDT and CDR2 as YYEEEE. For the CDR3, the DNA is TGTGCCAGCAGCTGGTTGGACAGGGGTAACTATGGCTACACCTTC. Protein sequence: CASSWLDRGNYGYTF.